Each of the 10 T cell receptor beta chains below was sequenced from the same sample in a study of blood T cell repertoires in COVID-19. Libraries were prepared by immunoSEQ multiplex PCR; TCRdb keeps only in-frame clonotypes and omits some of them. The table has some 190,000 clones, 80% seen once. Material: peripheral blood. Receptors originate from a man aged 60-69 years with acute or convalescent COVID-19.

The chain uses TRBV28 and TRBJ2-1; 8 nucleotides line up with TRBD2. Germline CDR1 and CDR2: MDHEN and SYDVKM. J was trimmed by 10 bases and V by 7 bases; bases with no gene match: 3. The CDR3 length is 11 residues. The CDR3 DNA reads TGTGCCAGCAAAGAGCGGGAGGAGCAGTTCTTC. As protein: CASKEREEQFF.

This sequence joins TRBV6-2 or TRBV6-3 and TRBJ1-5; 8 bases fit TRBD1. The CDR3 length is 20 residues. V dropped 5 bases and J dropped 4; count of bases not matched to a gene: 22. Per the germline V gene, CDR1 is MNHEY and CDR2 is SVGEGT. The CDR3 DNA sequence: TGTGCCAGCAGTCACAGGAACTACCCACTTGGGACAGGATATAATCAGCCCCAGCATTTT. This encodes CASSHRNYPLGTGYNQPQHF.

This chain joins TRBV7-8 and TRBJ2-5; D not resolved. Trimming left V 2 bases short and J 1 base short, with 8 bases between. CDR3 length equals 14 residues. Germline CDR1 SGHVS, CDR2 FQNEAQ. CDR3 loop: CASSLLGLQETQYF. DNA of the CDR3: TGTGCCAGCAGCTTATTGGGCCTCCAAGAGACCCAGTACTTC.

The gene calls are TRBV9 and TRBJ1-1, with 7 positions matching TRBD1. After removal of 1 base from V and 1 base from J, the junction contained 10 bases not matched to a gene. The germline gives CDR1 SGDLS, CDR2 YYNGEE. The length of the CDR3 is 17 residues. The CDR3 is CASSVRSTQGWNTEAFF. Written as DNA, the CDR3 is TGTGCCAGCAGCGTACGGTCCACACAGGGGTGGAACACTGAAGCTTTCTTT.

The CDR3 is CASSPAGAEAFF. The CDR3 coding sequence is TGTGCCAGCAGTCCCGCCGGGGCTGAAGCTTTCTTT. The genes are TRBV28 and TRBJ1-1; D is unresolved. V lost 5 bases, J lost 6 bases, and 10 bases lay in between. This CDR3 spans 12 amino acids. Germline V gene lookup returns CDR1 MDHEN and CDR2 SYDVKM.

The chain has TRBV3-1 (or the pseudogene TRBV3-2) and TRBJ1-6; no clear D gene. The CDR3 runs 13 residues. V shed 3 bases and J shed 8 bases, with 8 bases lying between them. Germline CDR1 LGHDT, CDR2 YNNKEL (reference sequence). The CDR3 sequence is CASSQSKYSPLHF. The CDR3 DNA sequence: TGTGCCAGCAGCCAGAGCAAGTATTCACCCCTCCACTTT.

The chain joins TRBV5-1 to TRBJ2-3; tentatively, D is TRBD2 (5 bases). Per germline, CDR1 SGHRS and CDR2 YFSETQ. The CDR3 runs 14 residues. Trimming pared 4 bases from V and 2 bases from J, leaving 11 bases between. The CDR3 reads CASSPDSYTDTQYF. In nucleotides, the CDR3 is TGCGCCAGCAGCCCGGACTCTTACACAGATACGCAGTATTTT.

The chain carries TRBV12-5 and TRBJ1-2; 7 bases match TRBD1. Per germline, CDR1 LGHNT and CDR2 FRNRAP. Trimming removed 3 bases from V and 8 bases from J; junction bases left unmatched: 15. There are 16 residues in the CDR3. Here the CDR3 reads CASGFFSPAGGNGYTF. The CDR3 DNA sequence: TGTGCTAGTGGTTTCTTCTCCCCCGCAGGGGGAAACGGCTACACCTTC.

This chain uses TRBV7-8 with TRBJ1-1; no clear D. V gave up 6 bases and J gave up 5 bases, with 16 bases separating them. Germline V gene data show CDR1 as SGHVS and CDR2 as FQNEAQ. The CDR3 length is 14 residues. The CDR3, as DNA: TGTGCCAGCAGTCCTCAGGTGGGAGGAACTGAAGCTTTCTTT. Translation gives CASSPQVGGTEAFF.

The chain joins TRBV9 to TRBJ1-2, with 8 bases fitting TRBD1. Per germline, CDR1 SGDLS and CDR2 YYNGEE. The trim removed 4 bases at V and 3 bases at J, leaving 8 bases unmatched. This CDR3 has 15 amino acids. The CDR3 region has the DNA TGTGCCAGCAGCCCCCAGGACAGGGTAGACTATGGCTACACCTTC. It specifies CASSPQDRVDYGYTF.